This entry lists 19 T cell receptor beta chains sequenced from one sample in a study of T cell responses to AZD1222 COVID-19 vaccine. TCRdb's copy holds only in-frame clones and misses some; the assay was immunoSEQ multiplex PCR. Among about 190,000 clones, more than 90% were seen once, and the ten largest hold 3.6%. Source: peripheral blood, taken 28 days after the second dose of the MenACWY control vaccine. The receptors originated from an adult who received the MenACWY meningococcal vaccine as a control.

This clone was detected only a few times. J is TRBJ1-2 and V is TRBV4-1; D remains unclear. This CDR3 is 15 amino acids long. V was cut by 3 bases and J by 0 bases, with 11 bases left in between. CDR1 is MGHRA, CDR2 YSYEKL, per germline. The CDR3 DNA reads TGCGCCAGCAGCCAGGGCGGAGTGACTAACTATGGCTACACCTTC. Its translation is CASSQGGVTNYGYTF.

This chain links TRBV24-1 with TRBJ1-5; tentatively, D is TRBD1 (5 bases). Per germline, CDR1 KGHDR and CDR2 SFDVKD. The CDR3 spans 16 residues. V lost 2 bases and J 4 bases, leaving 14 bases between the germline ends. The CDR3 bases are TGTGCCACCAGTGATTCGGGACGGCTAGGGAATCAGCCCCAGCATTTT. This codes for CATSDSGRLGNQPQHF.

V gene TRBV28 combines with J gene TRBJ1-5; 7 bases are a match to TRBD1. V gave up 8 bases and J gave up 2 bases; unmatched junction bases: 15. The CDR3 has 17 residues. Per germline, CDR1 MDHEN and CDR2 SYDVKM. This CDR3 is CASSQGGGLYGNQPQHF. The CDR3 DNA reads TGTGCCAGCTCCCAGGGAGGGGGCCTTTATGGCAATCAGCCCCAGCATTTT.

The DNA for the CDR3 is TGTGCCAGCAGCCAAGAACGGGACAGGGGGCCCTCCAACTATGGCTACACCTTC. It encodes CASSQERDRGPSNYGYTF. The rearrangement uses TRBV3-1 (or the pseudogene TRBV3-2) and TRBJ1-2; TRBD1 matches at 12 bases. V was pared by 0 bases and J by 2 bases, with 7 bases of the junction left unmatched. In germline, CDR1 is LGHDT, CDR2 YNNKEL (reference sequence). The CDR3 sequence is 18 residues long.

The chain uses TRBV5-5 and TRBJ2-1; no firm D call. CDR1 and CDR2 from the germline V gene are SGHKS and YYEKEE (reference sequence). Trimming stripped 4 bases from V and 3 bases from J, with 11 bases between. The CDR3 is 14 amino acids. This CDR3 reads CASSVQSYYNEQFF. The CDR3 DNA reads as TGTGCCAGCAGCGTCCAGTCGTACTACAATGAGCAGTTCTTC.

This rearrangement joins TRBV5-1 to TRBJ1-2, with D possibly TRBD1 on 6 matching bases. This CDR3 comprises 15 residues. Germline CDR1 reads SGHRS; CDR2 reads YFSETQ. The germline V and J ends were trimmed by 0 bases and 2 bases, with 11 bases remaining between them. The CDR3 here is CASSLETGKNYGYTF. CDR3 bases: TGCGCCAGCAGCTTGGAAACAGGGAAGAACTATGGCTACACCTTC. The entire variable domain, with the rest obtained from reference TRBV5-1 and TRBJ1-2, is as follows: KAGVTQTPRYLIKTRGQQVTLSCSPISGHRSVSWYQQTPGQGLQFLFEYFSETQRNKGNFPGRFSGRQFSNSRSEMNVSTLELGDSALYLCASSLETGKNYGYTFGSGTRLTVV.

The CDR3 is CASSQDRRSGQETQYF. DNA for the CDR3: TGTGCCAGCAGCCAAGATAGGCGTAGCGGTCAAGAGACCCAGTACTTC. The chain joins TRBV3-1 (or the pseudogene TRBV3-2) to TRBJ2-5; the D gene is possibly TRBD2 (6 bases). The CDR3 contains 16 residues. Germline lookup yields CDR1 LGHDT and CDR2 YNNKEL (reference sequence). Trimming shortened V by 0 bases and J by 2 bases, and 13 bases separated the two germline ends.

The V and J genes are TRBV28 and TRBJ1-1; 7 bases are a match to TRBD1. CDR3 length: 12 amino acids. Germline CDR1 and CDR2: MDHEN and SYDVKM. V trimming: 6 bases; J trimming: 8 bases; junction bases outside the gene matches: 6. The CDR3 protein is CASRETDREAFF. In DNA form, the CDR3 reads TGTGCCAGCAGAGAGACGGACAGGGAAGCTTTCTTT. The whole variable domain, remainder taken from reference TRBV28 and TRBJ1-1, is DVKVTQSSRYLVKRTGEKVFLECVQDMDHENMFWYRQDPGLGLRLIYFSYDVKMKEKGDIPEGYSVSREKKERFSLILESASTNQTSMYLCASRETDREAFFGQGTRLTVV.

The V call is TRBV19, the J call TRBJ1-1; D is undetermined. Germline loops: CDR1 LNHDA, CDR2 SQIVND (reference sequence). V shed 3 bases and J shed 1 base, with 15 bases lying between them. CDR3 length equals 16 residues. The CDR3 sequence is CASSMLRETTNTEAFF. In DNA form, the CDR3 reads TGTGCCAGTAGTATGCTAAGGGAAACCACGAACACTGAAGCTTTCTTT.

This clone was seen only once. This sequence joins TRBV27 and TRBJ1-5, with 7 bases aligning to TRBD1. Germline CDR1 and CDR2: MNHEY and SMNVEV (reference sequence). The CDR3 is 15 residues long. J lost 1 base, V lost 2 bases, and 2 bases had no gene match. CDR3 in amino acids: CASSLGRGSNQPQHF. The CDR3 DNA sequence: TGTGCCAGCAGTTTAGGCAGGGGGAGCAATCAGCCCCAGCATTTT.

The chain has TRBV24-1 and TRBJ1-2, with TRBD1 identical over 7 bases. The germline V gene has CDR1 KGHDR and CDR2 SFDVKD. The CDR3 covers 14 residues. Unmatched junction bases numbered 5, after V lost 4 bases and J lost 4 bases. CDR3 loop: CATSESGTAYGYTF. The CDR3 nucleotides are TGTGCCACCAGTGAGTCCGGGACAGCCTATGGCTACACCTTC.

This chain links TRBV10-3 with TRBJ2-5; D not resolved. In germline, CDR1 is ENHRY, CDR2 SYGVKD. Trimming took 4 bases from V and 4 from J, leaving 4 bases between them. This CDR3 spans 11 amino acids. CDR3 in amino acids: CAISVSETQYF. The CDR3 nucleotides are TGTGCCATCAGTGTTTCAGAGACCCAGTACTTC.

The chain couples TRBV6-1 to TRBJ1-6, with D unresolved. This CDR3 is built from 15 residues. The ends were cut back, 1 base at V and 7 bases at J, with 11 bases in the middle. The germline gives CDR1 MNHNS, CDR2 SASEGT. The CDR3 loop is CASSEGPGMNSPLHF. CDR3 coding DNA: TGTGCCAGCAGTGAAGGTCCCGGGATGAATTCACCCCTCCACTTT.

This chain uses TRBV11-2 with TRBJ2-1; TRBD1 aligns across 10 bases. This CDR3 has 16 residues. The junction had 6 bases not matched to a gene; V was cut back by 0 bases and J by 7 bases. Germline lookup yields CDR1 SGHAT and CDR2 FQNNGV. This CDR3 reads CASSLDRDRGVNEQFF. CDR3 DNA sequence: TGTGCCAGCAGCTTAGACAGGGACAGGGGTGTTAATGAGCAGTTCTTC.

The genes are TRBV28 and TRBJ2-1; D unclear. Germline assignment: CDR1 MDHEN and CDR2 SYDVKM. Trimming took off 6 bases at V and 0 bases at J, with 12 bases between the two ends. The CDR3 sequence is 15 residues long. CDR3 loop: CASSDLFGSYNEQFF. The CDR3 DNA follows: TGTGCCAGCAGCGACTTATTTGGCTCCTACAATGAGCAGTTCTTC.

The chain joins TRBV19 to TRBJ2-3; D remains ambiguous. Germline loops: CDR1 LNHDA, CDR2 SQIVND (reference sequence). The CDR3 totals 13 residues. V lost 5 bases to trimming and J lost 3 bases, with 9 bases between them. The CDR3 spells CASSYTVTDTQYF. The CDR3 coding sequence is TGTGCCAGTAGTTATACAGTTACAGATACGCAGTATTTT. Variable domain in full (rest from reference TRBV19 and TRBJ2-3): DGGITQSPKYLFRKEGQNVTLSCEQNLNHDAMYWYRQDPGQGLRLIYYSQIVNDFQKGDIAEGYSVSREKKESFPLTVTSAQKNPTAFYLCASSYTVTDTQYFGPGTRLTVL.

The chain couples TRBV19 to TRBJ2-1; D is ambiguous. This CDR3 comprises 12 residues. In germline, CDR1 is LNHDA, CDR2 SQIVND (reference sequence). V lost 6 bases, J lost 7 bases, and 10 bases lay in between. This CDR3 reads CASRPPGNEQFF. The CDR3 coding sequence is TGTGCCAGTAGGCCACCTGGAAATGAGCAGTTCTTC. Supplemented by reference TRBV19 and TRBJ2-1, the full variable domain reads DGGITQSPKYLFRKEGQNVTLSCEQNLNHDAMYWYRQDPGQGLRLIYYSQIVNDFQKGDIAEGYSVSREKKESFPLTVTSAQKNPTAFYLCASRPPGNEQFFGPGTRLTVL.

The V call is TRBV29-1, the J call TRBJ1-2, with D hard to call. Per germline, CDR1 SQVTM and CDR2 ANQGSEA. The CDR3 length is 12 residues. V was pared by 6 bases and J by 4 bases, with 12 bases between. The CDR3 spells CSVGESGYGYTF. CDR3 nucleotides: TGCAGCGTCGGAGAGTCGGGCTATGGCTACACCTTC.

V and J are TRBV13 and TRBJ1-2; D is unclear. Germline CDR1 PRHDT, CDR2 FYEKMQ (reference sequence). CDR3 length: 14 residues. The germline V and J ends were trimmed by 0 bases and 2 bases, with 7 bases remaining between them. The CDR3 DNA reads as TGTGCCAGCAGCTTAGGGAGTGGGAACTATGGCTACACCTTC. It yields the protein CASSLGSGNYGYTF.